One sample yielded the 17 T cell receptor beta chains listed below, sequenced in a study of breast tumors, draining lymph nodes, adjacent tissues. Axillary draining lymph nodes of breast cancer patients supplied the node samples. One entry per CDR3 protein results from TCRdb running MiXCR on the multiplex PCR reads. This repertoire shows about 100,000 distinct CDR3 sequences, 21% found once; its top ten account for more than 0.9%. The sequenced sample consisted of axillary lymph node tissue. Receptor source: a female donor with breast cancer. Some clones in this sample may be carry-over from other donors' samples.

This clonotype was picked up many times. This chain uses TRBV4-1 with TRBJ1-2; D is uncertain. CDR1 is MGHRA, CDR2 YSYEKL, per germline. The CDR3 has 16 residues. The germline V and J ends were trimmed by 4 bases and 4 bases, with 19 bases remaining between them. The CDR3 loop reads CASSPGLSGTSYGYTF. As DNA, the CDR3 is TGCGCCAGCAGCCCCGGGTTATCCGGCACCAGCTATGGCTACACCTTC.

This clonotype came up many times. The CDR3 DNA follows: TGCAGTGCCCCCTACCCCCAGGGGATTGGAAACACCATATATTTT. Translation: CSAPYPQGIGNTIYF. The V gene is TRBV20-1, the J gene TRBJ1-3, with a possible D match to TRBD1 (6 bases). The CDR3 contains 15 residues. Trimming cost V 6 bases and J 3 bases, with 18 bases left between them. CDR1 and CDR2 from the germline V gene are DFQATT and SNEGSKA (reference sequence).

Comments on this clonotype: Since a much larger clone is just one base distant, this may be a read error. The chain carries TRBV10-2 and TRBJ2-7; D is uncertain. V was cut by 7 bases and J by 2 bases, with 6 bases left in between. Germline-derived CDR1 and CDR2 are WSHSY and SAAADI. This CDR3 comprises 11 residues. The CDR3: CASTGTYEQYF. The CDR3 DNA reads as TGCGCCAGCACAGGTACCTACGAGCAGTACTTC.

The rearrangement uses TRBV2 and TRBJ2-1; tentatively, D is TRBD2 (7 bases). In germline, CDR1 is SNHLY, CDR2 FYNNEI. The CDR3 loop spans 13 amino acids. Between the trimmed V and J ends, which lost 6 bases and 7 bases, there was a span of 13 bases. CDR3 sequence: CASRGGAINEQFF. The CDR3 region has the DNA TGTGCCAGCAGGGGGGGGGCCATTAATGAGCAGTTCTTC.

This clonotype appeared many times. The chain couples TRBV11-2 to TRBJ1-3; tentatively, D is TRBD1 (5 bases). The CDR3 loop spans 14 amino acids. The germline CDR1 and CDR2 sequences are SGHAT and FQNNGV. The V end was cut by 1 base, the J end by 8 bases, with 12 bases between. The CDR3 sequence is CASSLAQRGHTIYF. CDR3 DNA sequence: TGTGCCAGCAGCTTAGCACAGAGGGGCCACACCATATATTTT.

In DNA, the CDR3 is TGTGCCAGCAGCCCTATGGGGGTTGCGGAAAAACTGTTTTTT. Its translation: CASSPMGVAEKLFF. The V call is TRBV28, the J call TRBJ1-4, with a possible D match to TRBD1 (5 bases). CDR3 size: 14 residues. Germline CDR1 reads MDHEN; CDR2 reads SYDVKM. The germline V and J ends were trimmed by 6 bases and 8 bases, with 16 bases remaining between them. Full variable domain (missing parts from reference TRBV28 and TRBJ1-4): DVKVTQSSRYLVKRTGEKVFLECVQDMDHENMFWYRQDPGLGLRLIYFSYDVKMKEKGDIPEGYSVSREKKERFSLILESASTNQTSMYLCASSPMGVAEKLFFGSGTQLSVL.

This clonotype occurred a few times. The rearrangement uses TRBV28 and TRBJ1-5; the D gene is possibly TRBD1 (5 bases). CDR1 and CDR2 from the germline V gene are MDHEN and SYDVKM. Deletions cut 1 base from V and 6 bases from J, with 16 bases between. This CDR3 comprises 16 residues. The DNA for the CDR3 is TGTGCCAGCAGTTTATCTCTCTGGGGGACCGCTCAGCCCCAGCATTTT. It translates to CASSLSLWGTAQPQHF.

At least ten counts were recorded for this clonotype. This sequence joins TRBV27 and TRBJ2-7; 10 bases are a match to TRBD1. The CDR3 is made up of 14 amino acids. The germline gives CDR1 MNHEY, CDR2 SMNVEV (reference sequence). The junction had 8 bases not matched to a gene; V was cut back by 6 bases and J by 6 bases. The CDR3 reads CASRTGTGAFEQYF. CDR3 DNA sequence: TGTGCCAGCAGAACCGGGACAGGGGCGTTCGAGCAGTACTTC.

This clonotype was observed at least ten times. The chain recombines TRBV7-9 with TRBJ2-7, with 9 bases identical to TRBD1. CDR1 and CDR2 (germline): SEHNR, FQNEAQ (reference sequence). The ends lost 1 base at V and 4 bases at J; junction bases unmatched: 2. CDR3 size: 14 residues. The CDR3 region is CASSLGQGVYEQYF. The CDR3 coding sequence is TGTGCCAGCAGCTTAGGACAGGGGGTGTACGAGCAGTACTTC.

CDR3 nucleotide sequence: TGCAGTGCTGGGTCCCGGGACAGGGTATATGGCTACACCTTC. Residues: CSAGSRDRVYGYTF. V usage is TRBV20-1 and J usage is TRBJ1-2, with 9 positions matching TRBD1. Germline assignment: CDR1 DFQATT and CDR2 SNEGSKA (reference sequence). CDR3 length equals 14 residues. The V and J ends lost 5 bases and 5 bases, in that order; junction bases with no gene match: 9.

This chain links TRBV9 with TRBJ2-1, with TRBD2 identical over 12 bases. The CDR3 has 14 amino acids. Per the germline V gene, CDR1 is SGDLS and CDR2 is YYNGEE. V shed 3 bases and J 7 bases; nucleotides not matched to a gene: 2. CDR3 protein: CASSELAGGNEQFF. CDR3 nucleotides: TGTGCCAGCAGCGAACTAGCGGGAGGTAATGAGCAGTTCTTC.

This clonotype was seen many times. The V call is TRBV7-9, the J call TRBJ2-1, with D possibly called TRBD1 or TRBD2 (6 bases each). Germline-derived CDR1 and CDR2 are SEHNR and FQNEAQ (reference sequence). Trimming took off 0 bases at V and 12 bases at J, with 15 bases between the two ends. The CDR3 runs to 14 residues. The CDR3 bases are TGTGCCAGCAGCTTAGCCTCGGGGGCTGGGGCGCAGTTCTTC. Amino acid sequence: CASSLASGAGAQFF.

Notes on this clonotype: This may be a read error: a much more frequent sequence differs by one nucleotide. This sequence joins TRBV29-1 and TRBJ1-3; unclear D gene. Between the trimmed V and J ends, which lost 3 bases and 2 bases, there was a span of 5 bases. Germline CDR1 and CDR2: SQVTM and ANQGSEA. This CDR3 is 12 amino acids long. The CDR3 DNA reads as TGCAGCGTTGACACCCCTGGAAACACCATATATTTT. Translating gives CSVDTPGNTIYF.

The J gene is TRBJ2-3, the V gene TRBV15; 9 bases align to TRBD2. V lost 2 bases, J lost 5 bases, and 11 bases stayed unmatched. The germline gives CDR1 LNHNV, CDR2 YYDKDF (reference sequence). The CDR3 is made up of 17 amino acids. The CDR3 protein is CATSRFSGGVIGDTQYF. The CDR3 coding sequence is TGTGCCACCAGCAGATTTAGCGGGGGCGTCATAGGAGATACGCAGTATTTT.

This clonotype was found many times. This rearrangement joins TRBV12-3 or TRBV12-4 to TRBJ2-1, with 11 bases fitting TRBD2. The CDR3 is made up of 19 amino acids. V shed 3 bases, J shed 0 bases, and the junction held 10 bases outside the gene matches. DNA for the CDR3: TGTGCCAGCAGTTTCGGGACTAGCGGAGACCACAGCTCCTACAATGAGCAGTTCTTC. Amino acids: CASSFGTSGDHSSYNEQFF.

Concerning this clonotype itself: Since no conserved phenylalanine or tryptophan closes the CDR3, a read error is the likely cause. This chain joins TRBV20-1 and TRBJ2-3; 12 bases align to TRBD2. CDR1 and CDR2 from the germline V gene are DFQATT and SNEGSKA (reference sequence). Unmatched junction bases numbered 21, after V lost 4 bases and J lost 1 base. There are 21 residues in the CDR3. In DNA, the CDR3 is TGCAGTGCTACAAAAGGGCGTAGGCTAGCGGGAGGGTTGGGTGGCACAGATACGCAGTATCTT. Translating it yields CSATKGRRLAGGLGGTDTQYL.

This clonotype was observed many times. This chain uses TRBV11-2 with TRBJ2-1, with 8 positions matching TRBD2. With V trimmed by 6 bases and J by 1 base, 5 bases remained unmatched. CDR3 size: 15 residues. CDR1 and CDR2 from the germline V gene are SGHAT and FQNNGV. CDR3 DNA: TGTGCCAGCAGGGGACTAGGCGGGTCCTACAATGAGCAGTTCTTC. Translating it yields CASRGLGGSYNEQFF. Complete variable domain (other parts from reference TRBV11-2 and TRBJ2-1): EAGVAQSPRYKIIEKRQSVAFWCNPISGHATLYWYQQILGQGPKLLIQFQNNGVVDDSQLPKDRFSAERLKGVDSTLKIQPAKLEDSAVYLCASRGLGGSYNEQFFGPGTRLTVL.